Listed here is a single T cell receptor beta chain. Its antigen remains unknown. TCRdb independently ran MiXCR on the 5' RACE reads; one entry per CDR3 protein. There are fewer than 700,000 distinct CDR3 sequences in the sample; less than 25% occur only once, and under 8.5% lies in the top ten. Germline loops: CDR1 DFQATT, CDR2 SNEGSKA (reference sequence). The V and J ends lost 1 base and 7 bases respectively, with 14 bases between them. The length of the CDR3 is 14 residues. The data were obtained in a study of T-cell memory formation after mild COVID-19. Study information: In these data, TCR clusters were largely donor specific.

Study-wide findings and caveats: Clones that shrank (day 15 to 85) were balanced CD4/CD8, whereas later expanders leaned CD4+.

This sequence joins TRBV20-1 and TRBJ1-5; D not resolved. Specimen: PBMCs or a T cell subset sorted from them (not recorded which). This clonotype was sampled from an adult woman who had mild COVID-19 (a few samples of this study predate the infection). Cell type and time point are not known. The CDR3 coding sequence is TGCAGTGCTAGAGGGCGACCCTCGAGCCAGCCCCAGCATTTT. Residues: CSARGRPSSQPQHF.